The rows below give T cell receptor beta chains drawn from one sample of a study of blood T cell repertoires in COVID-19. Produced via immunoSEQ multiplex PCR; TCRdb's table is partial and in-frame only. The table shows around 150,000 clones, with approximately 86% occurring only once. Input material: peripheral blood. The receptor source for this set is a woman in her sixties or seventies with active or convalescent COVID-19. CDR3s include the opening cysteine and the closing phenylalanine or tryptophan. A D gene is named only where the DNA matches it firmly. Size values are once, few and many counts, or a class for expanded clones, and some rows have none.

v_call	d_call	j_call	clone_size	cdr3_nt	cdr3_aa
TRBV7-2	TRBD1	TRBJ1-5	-	TGTGCCAGCAGCTTAATGGGACAGGCTCTCTTCTTCCAGCATTTT	CASSLMGQALFFQHF
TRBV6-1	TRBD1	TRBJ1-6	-	TGTGCCAGCAGTGAGGACAGGGAGTCCTATAATTCACCCCTCCACTTT	CASSEDRESYNSPLHF
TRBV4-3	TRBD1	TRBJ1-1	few	TGCGCCAGCAGCCAACAAATGGACAGGGACACTGAAGCTTTCTTT	CASSQQMDRDTEAFF
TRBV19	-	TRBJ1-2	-	TGTGCCAGTAGTATGTACAGGGATCCAAGCGGCTACACCTTC	CASSMYRDPSGYTF
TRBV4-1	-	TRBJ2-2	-	TGCGCCAGCAGCCGAGCCCCGACAGGAGGCACAGGGGAGCTGTTTTTT	CASSRAPTGGTGELFF
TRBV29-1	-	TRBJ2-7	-	TGCAGCGTCGGACCTGAAGGGAGCTCCTACGAGCAGTACTTC	CSVGPEGSSYEQYF
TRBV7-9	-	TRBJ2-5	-	TGTGCCCAGCGGTTGGGAGAGACCCAGTACTTC	CAQRLGETQYF
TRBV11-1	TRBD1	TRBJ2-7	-	TGTGCCAGCAGCCTAGACCGGGACAGGACCTACGAGCAGTACTTC	CASSLDRDRTYEQYF
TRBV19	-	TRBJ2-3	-	TGTGCCAGTAGTATCGGGACAAATACGCAGTATTTT	CASSIGTNTQYF
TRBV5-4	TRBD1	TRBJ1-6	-	TGTGCCAGCAGCCTGTGGACAGGATCGACGTTTAATAATTCACCCCTCCACTTT	CASSLWTGSTFNNSPLHF
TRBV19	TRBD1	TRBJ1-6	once	TGTGCCAGTACCCGGGCCGGGACAGATAATTCACCCCTCCACTTT	CASTRAGTDNSPLHF
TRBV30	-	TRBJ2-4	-	TGTGCCTGGAGTCAACTAGCCAAAAACATTCAGTACTTC	CAWSQLAKNIQYF
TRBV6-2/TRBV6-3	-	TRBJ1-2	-	TGTGCCAGCAGTCGATGGGTAGGGGACTATGGCTACACCTTC	CASSRWVGDYGYTF
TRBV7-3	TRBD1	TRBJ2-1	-	TGTGCCAGCAGCGTGGGGACAGGGGTAAAATACAATGAGCAGTTCTTC	CASSVGTGVKYNEQFF
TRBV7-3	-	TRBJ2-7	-	TGTGCCAGCAGCTCTCACAGGGTTGCCGAGCAGTACTTC	CASSSHRVAEQYF
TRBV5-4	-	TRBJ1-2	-	TGTGCCAGCAGCTCGACTTGGGTGCCTAACTATGGCTACACCTTC	CASSSTWVPNYGYTF
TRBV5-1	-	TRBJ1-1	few	TGCGCCAGCAGCATGGTGGGCGTGAACACTGAAGCTTTCTTT	CASSMVGVNTEAFF
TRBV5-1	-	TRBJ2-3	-	TGCGCCAGCAACCCCTCCGGGACTGGAGACTTGAGCACAGATACGCAGTATTTT	CASNPSGTGDLSTDTQYF
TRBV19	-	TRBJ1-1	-	TGTGCCAGTAGGATGGAGAGTCTTGGGTACACTGAAGCTTTCTTT	CASRMESLGYTEAFF
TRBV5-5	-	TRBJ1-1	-	TGTGCCAGCACCTCGACTCTGAACACTGAAGCTTTCTTT	CASTSTLNTEAFF
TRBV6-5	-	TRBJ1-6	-	TGTGCCAGCAGTTACGGAGACCTCCCTTCACCCCTCCACTTT	CASSYGDLPSPLHF
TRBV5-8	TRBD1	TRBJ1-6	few	TGTGCCAGCAGGGCCGGGACAGGGGGTCGATGGAATTCACCCCTCCACTTT	CASRAGTGGRWNSPLHF
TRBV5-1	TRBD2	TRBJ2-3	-	TGCGCCAGCAGGCTGGGAACTAGCGGCACAGATACGCAGTATTTT	CASRLGTSGTDTQYF
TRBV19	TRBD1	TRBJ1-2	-	TGTGCCAGTAGTGAGGGAGCAGGGGGCGCTTATGGCTACACCTTC	CASSEGAGGAYGYTF
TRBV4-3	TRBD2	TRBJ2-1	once	TGCGCCAGCAGCCAATCCCTATCTAGCGGGGGGGCGGGTGAGCAGTTCTTC	CASSQSLSSGGAGEQFF
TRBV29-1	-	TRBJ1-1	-	TGCAGCGCCCACAGGGTCGTGAACACTGAAGCTTTCTTT	CSAHRVVNTEAFF
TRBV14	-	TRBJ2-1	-	TGTGCCAGCAGCCTAGATAGGGGGCGGGCGGGAGGTGGTAATGAGCAGTTCTTC	CASSLDRGRAGGGNEQFF
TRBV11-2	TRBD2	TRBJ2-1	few	TGTGCCAGCAGCCCCCGTATAGCGGGGTACAATGAGCAGTTCTTC	CASSPRIAGYNEQFF
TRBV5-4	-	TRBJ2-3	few	TGTGCCAGCAGCTCCGGGGACTTCACAGATACGCAGTATTTT	CASSSGDFTDTQYF
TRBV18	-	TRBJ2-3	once	TGTGCCAGCTCACCACCCACTACCCCCACAGATACGCAGTATTTT	CASSPPTTPTDTQYF
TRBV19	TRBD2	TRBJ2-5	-	TGTGCCAGTAGTACTCTAGCGGGGGAGACCCAGTACTTC	CASSTLAGETQYF
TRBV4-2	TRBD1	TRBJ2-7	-	TGTGCCAGCAGCCAAGCGATGGTAGGGGGCAAGGAGCAGTACTTC	CASSQAMVGGKEQYF